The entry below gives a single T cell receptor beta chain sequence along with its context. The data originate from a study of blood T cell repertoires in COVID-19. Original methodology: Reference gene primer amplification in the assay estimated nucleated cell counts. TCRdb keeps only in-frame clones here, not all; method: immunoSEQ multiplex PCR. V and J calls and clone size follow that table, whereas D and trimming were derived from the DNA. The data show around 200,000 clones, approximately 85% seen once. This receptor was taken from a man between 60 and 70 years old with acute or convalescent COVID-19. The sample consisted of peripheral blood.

The CDR3 protein is CASSRRNNEQFF. The DNA for the CDR3 is TGTGCCAGCTCGAGGAGGAACAATGAGCAGTTCTTC. The rearrangement uses TRBV6-5 and TRBJ2-1; tentative D call: TRBD2 (5 bases). The V and J ends lost 8 bases and 5 bases respectively, with 10 bases between them. CDR3 length equals 12 residues. Germline CDR1 is MNHEY and CDR2 is SVGAGI.